The 17 T cell receptor beta chains in this list originate from one sample, sequenced in a study of post-analysis software for immune sequencing data. These receptors' targets are unknown. Study-wide findings and caveats: In patients, TRBV5-6, TRBV5-1 and TRBV20-1 belonged to several TRBV segments found more frequently than in controls.

Built from TCR beta cDNA, the libraries had unique molecular identifiers in them. TCRdb called the PCR reads again in MiXCR, with one record for every CDR3 protein. The sample lists roughly 200,000 distinct CDR3 sequences; 29% were seen once. What was sequenced was blood. The receptor source for this set is a girl under 18 with multiple sclerosis.

The chain joins TRBV27 to TRBJ2-5; weak D call: TRBD2 (5 bases). Germline V gene data show CDR1 as MNHEY and CDR2 as SMNVEV (reference sequence). Trimming took off 1 base at V and 5 bases at J, with 17 bases between the two ends. The CDR3 is made up of 16 amino acids. CDR3 DNA sequence: TGTGCCAGCAGTTTATTAGCGTATACCCCTCCGGAGACCCAGTACTTC. It translates to CASSLLAYTPPETQYF.

This chain links TRBV29-1 with TRBJ2-7; the D gene is possibly TRBD2 (5 bases). The DNA end is more similar to TRBJ2-5, so the J call may be wrong. The CDR3 spans 11 residues. CDR1 and CDR2 (germline): SQVTM, ANQGSEA. The CDR3 reads CSVPSIETQYF. CDR3 nucleotides: TGCAGCGTCCCTAGCATAGAGACCCAGTACTTC.

This clonotype has a count of ten or more. The chain joins TRBV20-1 to TRBJ2-4; the D gene is possibly TRBD2 (5 bases). The ends were cut back, 2 bases at V and 0 bases at J, with 14 bases in the middle. The CDR3 is 16 residues long. Germline-derived CDR1 and CDR2 are DFQATT and SNEGSKA (reference sequence). As DNA, the CDR3 is TGCAGTGCTAGAACCCGAGGGCACCTAGCCAAAAACATTCAGTACTTC. This encodes CSARTRGHLAKNIQYF.

The chain employs TRBV28 and TRBJ1-1; 7 positions agree with TRBD1. This CDR3 has 12 amino acids. In germline, CDR1 is MDHEN, CDR2 SYDVKM. Trimming at V came to 4 bases and at J to 11 bases, leaving 7 bases not matched to a gene. CDR3 sequence reads: CASSSPAGGAFF. For the CDR3, the DNA is TGTGCCAGCAGTTCCCCGGCAGGGGGGGCTTTCTTT.

This sequence joins TRBV29-1 and TRBJ2-3, with D possibly being TRBD2 (5 bases). Germline V gene lookup returns CDR1 SQVTM and CDR2 ANQGSEA. CDR3 size: 15 residues. Trimming left V 4 bases short and J 0 bases short, with 14 bases between. The CDR3 DNA is TGCAGCGTTGTCAATGCGGGCCATAGCACAGATACGCAGTATTTT. This translates into CSVVNAGHSTDTQYF.

This clonotype has a count of ten or more. The V gene is TRBV28, the J gene TRBJ1-2, with D tentatively TRBD1 (6 bases). The CDR3 runs to 15 residues. V was clipped by 4 bases and J by 2 bases, with 14 bases between them. Germline CDR1 and CDR2: MDHEN and SYDVKM. CDR3 in amino acids: CASSSPPRGNYGYTF. The CDR3 bases are TGTGCCAGCAGTTCCCCTCCGAGGGGGAACTATGGCTACACCTTC.

This clonotype has ten or more counts. V and J are TRBV4-1 and TRBJ1-4; 10 nucleotides line up with TRBD1. The V and J ends lost 3 bases and 7 bases, in that order; junction bases with no gene match: 2. The CDR3 loop spans 14 amino acids. Looked up from germline, CDR1 is MGHRA and CDR2 is YSYEKL. CDR3 amino acids: CASSHGQGVEKLFF. In DNA, the CDR3 is TGCGCCAGCAGCCACGGACAGGGGGTTGAAAAACTGTTTTTT.

The chain links TRBV29-1 to TRBJ1-2; TRBD1 might be the D (6 bases). CDR3 size: 17 residues. CDR1 is SQVTM and CDR2 is ANQGSEA in the germline V gene. V lost 1 base to trimming and J lost 4 bases, with 22 bases between them. This CDR3 reads CSVEGEPGTGIGYGYTF. The CDR3 DNA reads as TGCAGCGTTGAAGGAGAACCCGGAACAGGGATAGGCTATGGCTACACCTTC.

Remarks on this clonotype: Just one base apart from a much larger clone, this may be a read error. The rearrangement joins TRBV28 to TRBJ2-7; 7 bases are a match to TRBD1. V gave up 10 bases and J gave up 7 bases; unmatched junction bases: 19. Germline loops: CDR1 MDHEN, CDR2 SYDVKM. CDR3 size: 15 residues. Written as DNA, the CDR3 is TGTGCCACAACAACACGGAGACAGGGCCGATATGAGCAGTACTTC. Amino acids: CATTTRRQGRYEQYF.

The CDR3 protein is CSVRTEAGRGREQYF. The CDR3, as DNA: TGCAGTGTCCGAACGGAGGCAGGCCGGGGTCGCGAGCAGTACTTC. The genes are TRBV20-1 and TRBJ2-7; TRBD2 might be the D (5 bases). Trimming took 7 bases from V and 6 from J, leaving 25 bases between them. CDR3 size: 15 residues. Germline lookup yields CDR1 DFQATT and CDR2 SNEGSKA (reference sequence).

In regard to this clonotype: One end of the junction fails to match germline, which may point to a read error. This rearrangement joins TRBV7-8 to TRBJ2-7; unclear D gene. The germline CDR1 and CDR2 sequences are SGHVS and FQNEAQ. The CDR3 extends over 13 amino acids. CDR3 in amino acids: CVSSLGHSYEQYF. CDR3 in DNA: TGTGTCAGCAGCTTAGGTCATTCCTACGAGCAGTACTTC.

This clonotype was found many times. The rearrangement uses TRBV20-1 and TRBJ2-3; TRBD2 matches at 8 bases. Germline lookup yields CDR1 DFQATT and CDR2 SNEGSKA (reference sequence). V was clipped by 4 bases and J by 1 base; unmatched bases: 4. This CDR3 has 14 residues. The CDR3 loop reads CSATPGLGTDTQYF. In DNA form, the CDR3 reads TGCAGTGCTACCCCGGGACTAGGCACAGATACGCAGTATTTT.

This clonotype occurred once. A single base separates this from a much larger clone, so it may be a read error. The J gene is TRBJ2-1, the V gene TRBV4-2; the D gene is possibly TRBD1 (5 bases). Trimming removed 2 bases at V and 11 bases at J, with 10 bases between. The CDR3 has 12 residues. CDR1 is LGHNA and CDR2 is YNFKEQ in the germline V gene. The CDR3 loop is CASSQRGGKQFF. CDR3 coding DNA: TGTGCCAGCAGCCAAAGGGGTGGTAAGCAGTTCTTC.

This rearrangement joins TRBV6-6 to TRBJ1-1; weak D call: TRBD1 (5 bases). V dropped 2 bases and J dropped 0 bases, with 13 bases sitting between them. This CDR3 region has 16 residues. Germline V lookup: CDR1 MNHNY, CDR2 SVGAGI (reference sequence). CDR3 sequence: CASSYDLGRVNTEAFF. The CDR3 region has the DNA TGTGCCAGCAGTTACGACCTGGGCAGGGTGAACACTGAAGCTTTCTTT.

On this clonotype: A much larger clone sits a single nucleotide away, making a read error possible. V gene TRBV3-1 combines with J gene TRBJ2-4; 7 bases line up with TRBD2. The DNA end is more similar to TRBJ2-7, so the J call may be wrong. The CDR3 loop spans 14 amino acids. CDR1 is LGHDT, CDR2 YNNKEL, per germline (reference sequence). For the CDR3, the DNA is TGTGTCAGCAGCCTCTCGGAGGCGGGGGTCGAGCAGTACTTC. It translates to CVSSLSEAGVEQYF.

This clonotype came up a few times. The V call is TRBV28, the J call TRBJ2-5; tentative D call: TRBD1 (5 bases). CDR1 is MDHEN and CDR2 is SYDVKM in the germline V gene. This CDR3 is built from 13 residues. Trimming shortened V by 6 bases and J by 5 bases, and 13 bases separated the two germline ends. The CDR3 sequence: CASRAGYGETQYF. The DNA for the CDR3 is TGTGCCAGCAGGGCAGGGTACGGGGAGACCCAGTACTTC.

The chain uses TRBV7-2 and TRBJ2-7; 8 bases align to TRBD2. The trim removed 2 bases at V and 4 bases at J, leaving 10 bases unmatched. Germline values: CDR1 SGHTA, CDR2 FQGNSA. The CDR3 totals 16 residues. As DNA, the CDR3 is TGTGCCAGCAGCTTAAATAACGGGGGGGCCGGATACGAGCAGTACTTC. It specifies CASSLNNGGAGYEQYF.